The 18 T cell receptor beta chains listed next were all sequenced from one sample in a study of T cell responses to AZD1222 COVID-19 vaccine. Sequencing used immunoSEQ multiplex PCR; TCRdb keeps in-frame clones, though not all of them. The sample lists about 120,000 clones; 85% to 95% were seen once. This specimen consisted of peripheral blood, obtained 28 days after the second AZD1222 dose. These TCRs come from an adult who received the AZD1222 COVID-19 vaccine.

The chain recombines TRBV10-3 with TRBJ1-2; 9 bases line up with TRBD1. Germline-derived CDR1 and CDR2 are ENHRY and SYGVKD. The J segment lost 4 bases and the V segment lost 4 bases, leaving 7 bases of the junction unmatched. CDR3 length: 15 amino acids. Here the CDR3 reads CAISGGQGITYGYTF. The CDR3 DNA is TGTGCCATCAGTGGAGGACAGGGGATCACCTATGGCTACACCTTC.

The rearrangement joins TRBV12-5 to TRBJ2-7; 9 nucleotides agree with TRBD1. V trimming: 1 base; J trimming: 5 bases; junction bases outside the gene matches: 12. Germline V gene sequence: CDR1 LGHNT, CDR2 FRNRAP. This CDR3 is built from 17 residues. The CDR3 sequence is CASGLATTGGKGDEQYF. The CDR3, as DNA: TGTGCTAGTGGTTTGGCGACGACAGGGGGAAAAGGCGACGAGCAGTACTTC.

The J gene is TRBJ2-5, the V gene TRBV5-1, with 8 nucleotides matching TRBD1. Germline trimming cut 0 bases from V and 4 bases from J; bases unmatched to any gene: 11. The germline V gene has CDR1 SGHRS and CDR2 YFSETQ. This CDR3 has 17 amino acids. The CDR3 reads CASSLALGQGQAETQYF. Written as DNA, the CDR3 is TGCGCCAGCAGCTTGGCCCTTGGACAGGGACAAGCAGAGACCCAGTACTTC. Using reference TRBV5-1 and TRBJ2-5 for the parts outside the CDR3, the full variable domain is KAGVTQTPRYLIKTRGQQVTLSCSPISGHRSVSWYQQTPGQGLQFLFEYFSETQRNKGNFPGRFSGRQFSNSRSEMNVSTLELGDSALYLCASSLALGQGQAETQYFGPGTRLLVL.

For the CDR3, the DNA is TGTGCCAGCAGCATTAGCGGGGGCCATCGTGAGCAGTACTTC. It encodes CASSISGGHREQYF. The V call is TRBV13, the J call TRBJ2-7; 9 nucleotides line up with TRBD2. The CDR3 has 14 residues. Trimming cost V 5 bases and J 7 bases; bases outside gene matches: 9. Germline V CDR1 and CDR2: PRHDT, FYEKMQ (reference sequence).

The J gene is TRBJ2-1, the V gene TRBV7-9, with 8 bases lining up with TRBD2. Per the germline V gene, CDR1 is SEHNR and CDR2 is FQNEAQ (reference sequence). This CDR3 is built from 16 residues. With V trimmed by 1 base and J by 8 bases, 10 bases remained unmatched. The CDR3 loop reads CASSLGAWGGGHEQFF. CDR3 coding DNA: TGTGCCAGCAGCTTAGGGGCTTGGGGCGGGGGGCATGAGCAGTTCTTC. Complete variable domain (other parts from reference TRBV7-9 and TRBJ2-1): DTGVSQNPRHKITKRGQNVTFRCDPISEHNRLYWYRQTLGQGPEFLTYFQNEAQLEKSRLLSDRFSAERPKGSFSTLEIQRTEQGDSAMYLCASSLGAWGGGHEQFFGPGTRLTVL.

The chain has TRBV6-5 and TRBJ1-3; D uncertain. V was cut by 4 bases and J by 1 base, with 5 bases left in between. CDR1 is MNHEY and CDR2 is SVGAGI in the germline V gene. This CDR3 region has 13 residues. CDR3 in DNA: TGTGCCAGCAGTTCCACATCTGGAAACACCATATATTTT. This translates into CASSSTSGNTIYF.

The chain is built from TRBV6-1 and TRBJ1-1, with D perhaps matching TRBD1 (6 bases). Trimming left V 3 bases short and J 10 bases short, with 12 bases between. Germline assignment: CDR1 MNHNS and CDR2 SASEGT. The CDR3 runs to 12 residues. CDR3 in amino acids: CASSDNRDRAFF. The CDR3 coding sequence is TGTGCCAGCAGTGATAACAGGGATAGAGCTTTCTTT.

The chain is built from TRBV7-8 and TRBJ1-5; 7 bases line up with TRBD1. This CDR3 spans 16 amino acids. Germline V gene lookup returns CDR1 SGHVS and CDR2 FQNEAQ. The V and J ends lost 2 bases and 0 bases, in that order; junction bases with no gene match: 4. In nucleotides, the CDR3 is TGTGCCAGCAGCTTATGGGACAGAAATAGCAATCAGCCCCAGCATTTT. The encoded protein is CASSLWDRNSNQPQHF.

The CDR3 protein is CASSQVDTGGVATGELFF. CDR3 in DNA: TGTGCCAGCAGCCAAGTAGATACAGGGGGCGTAGCCACCGGGGAGCTGTTTTTT. V usage is TRBV3-1 (or the pseudogene TRBV3-2) and J usage is TRBJ2-2; 9 bases align to TRBD1. Germline V CDR1 and CDR2: LGHDT, YNNKEL (reference sequence). CDR3 length: 18 amino acids. Trimming took 1 base from V and 4 from J; bases not matched to a gene: 10.

CDR3 amino acids: CASSLEGTSAAFF. The CDR3 coding sequence is TGTGCCAGCAGCTTAGAAGGAACGTCTGCAGCTTTCTTT. This chain joins TRBV7-9 and TRBJ1-1; D gene uncertain. Germline V gene lookup returns CDR1 SEHNR and CDR2 FQNEAQ (reference sequence). V was cut by 1 base and J by 10 bases, with 13 bases left in between. This CDR3 has 13 residues.

This chain joins TRBV21-1 and TRBJ2-5; the DNA was not compared with TRBD1, the D call given in the table. TRBV21-1 is a pseudogene. The length of the CDR3 is 22 residues. The CDR3 DNA reads TGTGCCAGCAGCAAAGGTTCTGCTTTCTCAATCGGACAGGGGGTCACCCAAGAGACCCAGTACTTC. Residues: CASSKGSAFSIGQGVTQETQYF.

This clone was counted between two and nine times. This rearrangement joins TRBV5-4 to TRBJ2-3; 12 bases are shared with TRBD2. This CDR3 is built from 16 residues. CDR1 and CDR2 (germline): SGHNT, YYREEE (reference sequence). V shed 3 bases and J 2 bases; nucleotides not matched to a gene: 4. CDR3 sequence (DNA): TGTGCCAGCAGCTCCAGACTAGCGGGGGACACAGATACGCAGTATTTT. Protein sequence: CASSSRLAGDTDTQYF.

The rearrangement uses TRBV7-9 and TRBJ1-1; possible D gene TRBD1, 6 bases. Germline values: CDR1 SEHNR, CDR2 FQNEAQ (reference sequence). The CDR3 totals 15 residues. Deletions cut 4 bases from V and 5 bases from J, with 17 bases between. This CDR3 is CASSSERATGTEAFF. The CDR3 DNA reads TGTGCCAGCAGCTCGGAACGGGCCACAGGGACTGAAGCTTTCTTT.

The CDR3 coding sequence is TGTGCCTGGAGCACGGGTGGCGAAAAACTGTTTTTT. Amino acid sequence: CAWSTGGEKLFF. The chain couples TRBV30 to TRBJ1-4; D is ambiguous. Germline CDR1 is GTSNPN and CDR2 is SVGIG (reference sequence). V lost 3 bases and J 8 bases, leaving 10 bases between the germline ends. The CDR3 spans 12 residues.

The V call is TRBV5-5, the J call TRBJ1-3; D is perhaps TRBD1 (5 bases). Trimming stripped 7 bases from V and 4 bases from J, with 12 bases between. CDR1 and CDR2 from the germline V gene are SGHKS and YYEKEE (reference sequence). This CDR3 has 13 amino acids. The CDR3 is CASWGGAGNTIYF. The CDR3 DNA reads TGTGCCAGCTGGGGGGGAGCAGGAAACACCATATATTTT.

This chain connects TRBV19 to TRBJ1-3; no definite D call. V dropped 5 bases and J dropped 4 bases, with 15 bases sitting between them. CDR3 length: 15 amino acids. The V gene's germline CDR1 is LNHDA and CDR2 SQIVND (reference sequence). CDR3 sequence: CASSEVAVGGNTIYF. CDR3 coding DNA: TGTGCCAGTAGTGAGGTCGCGGTTGGAGGAAACACCATATATTTT.

The genes are TRBV4-3 and TRBJ1-2, with a tentative D call TRBD1 (5 bases). This CDR3 is 15 amino acids long. Trimming took 1 base from V and 2 from J, leaving 11 bases between them. In germline, CDR1 is LGHNA, CDR2 YSLEER. The CDR3: CASSQGGLRNYGYTF. The DNA for the CDR3 is TGCGCCAGCAGCCAAGGGGGACTGAGGAACTATGGCTACACCTTC.

The rearrangement joins TRBV19 to TRBJ1-1, with 8 positions matching TRBD1. Unmatched junction bases numbered 7, after V lost 1 base and J lost 9 bases. The germline CDR1 and CDR2 sequences are LNHDA and SQIVND (reference sequence). The CDR3 is made up of 14 amino acids. For the CDR3, the DNA is TGTGCCAGTAGTATAGCTTCGGGACAGGTTCAAGCTTTCTTT. Translation: CASSIASGQVQAFF.